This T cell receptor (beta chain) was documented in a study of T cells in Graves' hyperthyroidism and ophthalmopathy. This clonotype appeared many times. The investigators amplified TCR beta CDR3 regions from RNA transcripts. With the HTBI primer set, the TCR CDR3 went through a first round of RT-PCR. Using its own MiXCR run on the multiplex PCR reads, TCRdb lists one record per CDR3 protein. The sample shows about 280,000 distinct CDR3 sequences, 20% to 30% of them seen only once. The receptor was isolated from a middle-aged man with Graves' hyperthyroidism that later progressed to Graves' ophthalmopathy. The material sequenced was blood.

CDR3 nucleotide sequence: TGCAGCGTTGAGGGGACAGCGGGCTCTGGAAACACCATATATTTT. Protein: CSVEGTAGSGNTIYF. The chain couples TRBV29-1 to TRBJ1-3, with 7 bases fitting TRBD1. V shed 3 bases, J shed 0 bases, and the junction held 5 bases outside the gene matches. The CDR3 extends over 15 amino acids. From germline, CDR1 is SQVTM and CDR2 ANQGSEA.